One sample yielded the 14 T cell receptor beta chains listed below, sequenced in a study of cytomegalovirus exposure and HLA in healthy donors. This table comes from immunoSEQ multiplex PCR, and its TCRdb copy is limited to in-frame clones, with some not included. The sample has around 170,000 clones, 88% seen once. Input material: PBMCs. These receptors were taken from a man aged 18 to 35 in good health and CMV-seronegative.

The CDR3 reads CASSQEVQGSRNTGELFF. The CDR3 coding sequence is TGCGCCAGCAGCCAAGAGGTTCAGGGTAGCAGAAACACCGGGGAGCTGTTTTTT. V is TRBV4-3 and J is TRBJ2-2; a weak D match, TRBD1 (5 bases). The V gene's germline CDR1 is LGHNA and CDR2 YSLEER. V was pared by 0 bases and J by 2 bases, with 16 bases between. The length of the CDR3 is 18 residues.

V gene TRBV5-1 combines with J gene TRBJ2-1; 8 positions agree with TRBD2. The V segment lost 1 base and the J segment 10 bases; nucleotides outside the gene matches: 10. The germline CDR1 and CDR2 sequences are SGHRS and YFSETQ. CDR3 length: 15 residues. This CDR3 reads CASSLRSLLAGEQFF. CDR3 DNA sequence: TGCGCCAGCAGCTTGAGATCATTGCTAGCGGGCGAGCAGTTCTTC.

The V and J genes are TRBV30 and TRBJ1-1; TRBD1 aligns across 8 bases. This CDR3 spans 15 amino acids. CDR1 is GTSNPN and CDR2 is SVGIG in the germline V gene (reference sequence). V shed 6 bases and J 3 bases; nucleotides not matched to a gene: 12. DNA of the CDR3: TGTGCCTGCCCGATTAATAGACAGGGGTACACTGAAGCTTTCTTT. It translates to CACPINRQGYTEAFF. Using reference TRBV30 and TRBJ1-1 for the parts outside the CDR3, the full variable domain is SQTIHQWPATLVQPVGSPLSLECTVEGTSNPNLYWYRQAAGRGLQLLFYSVGIGQISSEVPQNLSASRPQDRQFILSSKKLLLSDSGFYLCACPINRQGYTEAFFGQGTRLTVV.

This chain connects TRBV5-1 to TRBJ2-2, with 9 bases fitting TRBD2. V lost 4 bases, J lost 0 bases, and 4 bases stayed unmatched. The CDR3 runs 16 residues. In germline, CDR1 is SGHRS, CDR2 YFSETQ. In DNA form, the CDR3 reads TGCGCCAGCAGCCAAGCGGGGGGCTCGAACACCGGGGAGCTGTTTTTT. Protein product: CASSQAGGSNTGELFF.

This chain links TRBV11-2 with TRBJ2-7; 11 bases are shared with TRBD2. V shed 5 bases, J shed 0 bases, and the junction held 6 bases outside the gene matches. This CDR3 spans 16 amino acids. Germline V gives CDR1 SGHAT, CDR2 FQNNGV. The CDR3 loop is CASSPLAGASSYEQYV. CDR3 DNA: TGTGCCAGCAGCCCACTAGCGGGGGCGAGCTCCTACGAGCAGTACGTC.

The J gene is TRBJ2-5, the V gene TRBV19; TRBD2 aligns across 11 bases. With 6 bases clipped from V and 5 bases from J, the junction kept 2 bases outside the gene matches. Per germline, CDR1 LNHDA and CDR2 SQIVND (reference sequence). The CDR3 is 13 residues long. The CDR3 here is CASRVAGGETQYF. CDR3 nucleotide sequence: TGTGCCAGTAGGGTAGCGGGAGGGGAGACCCAGTACTTC.

The DNA for the CDR3 is TGTGCCAGCAGTTACACAGGGAGGGGATCCACTGAAGCTTTCTTT. It codes for CASSYTGRGSTEAFF. V gene TRBV6-5 combines with J gene TRBJ1-1; D may be TRBD1 (6 bases). Germline CDR1 reads MNHEY; CDR2 reads SVGAGI. The CDR3 covers 15 residues. The ends were cut back, 2 bases at V and 4 bases at J, with 14 bases in the middle.

The CDR3 sequence is CASSVSQETQYF. The CDR3 coding sequence is TGTGCCAGCAGCGTATCCCAGGAGACCCAGTACTTC. The chain couples TRBV7-2 to TRBJ2-5; no firm D call. Germline loops: CDR1 SGHTA, CDR2 FQGNSA. V lost 5 bases and J lost 5, with 9 bases in between. The CDR3 is made up of 12 amino acids.

The chain carries TRBV18 and TRBJ1-2; 8 nucleotides match TRBD1. The ends lost 2 bases at V and 12 bases at J; junction bases unmatched: 14. Looked up from germline, CDR1 is KGHSH and CDR2 is LQKENI. The length of the CDR3 is 15 residues. CDR3 region: CASSPSNSGTGIDTF. CDR3 sequence (DNA): TGTGCCAGCTCACCATCAAATTCCGGGACAGGCATCGACACCTTC.

As regards this clone: In the same sample, other DNA sequences code for this CDR3. The chain has TRBV5-1 and TRBJ1-3; the D is unclear. V was clipped by 0 bases and J by 4 bases, with 8 bases between them. This CDR3 spans 14 amino acids. Germline V CDR1 and CDR2: SGHRS, YFSETQ. CDR3 region: CASSLGVSGNTIYF. CDR3 bases: TGCGCCAGCAGCTTGGGCGTCTCCGGAAACACCATATATTTT.

The V call is TRBV6-1, the J call TRBJ1-2, with D possibly TRBD1 on 5 matching bases. From germline, CDR1 is MNHNS and CDR2 SASEGT. This CDR3 spans 16 amino acids. Trimming pared 0 bases from V and 7 bases from J, leaving 18 bases between. Written as DNA, the CDR3 is TGTGCCAGCAGTGAAGCGGGTGGAGGGTATCAGGGTGGCTACACCTTC. It yields the protein CASSEAGGGYQGGYTF.

CDR3 DNA sequence: TGTGCCAGCAGCTTAGGCCCCCGGACTAGCGGGCAATACAATGAGCAGTTCTTC. Amino acid sequence: CASSLGPRTSGQYNEQFF. The chain links TRBV13 to TRBJ2-1, with 11 bases lining up with TRBD2. The germline CDR1 and CDR2 sequences are PRHDT and FYEKMQ (reference sequence). The junction had 8 bases not matched to a gene; V was cut back by 0 bases and J by 4 bases. The CDR3 has 18 amino acids.

The chain recombines TRBV29-1 with TRBJ1-4, with a possible D match to TRBD1 (6 bases). Trimming took 6 bases from V and 5 from J, leaving 13 bases between them. Per the germline V gene, CDR1 is SQVTM and CDR2 is ANQGSEA. CDR3 length: 13 amino acids. The chain's CDR3 is CSVGRGGNEKLFF. The DNA of the CDR3 is TGCAGCGTCGGTAGGGGGGGCAATGAAAAACTGTTTTTT.

The chain is built from TRBV30 and TRBJ2-7; D is ambiguous. The CDR3 consists of 15 residues. The V gene lost 0 bases and the J gene lost 0 bases, with 12 bases spanning the gap. CDR1 is GTSNPN and CDR2 is SVGIG in the germline V gene (reference sequence). DNA for the CDR3: TGTGCCTGGAGTGTATACCGGCCTAGCTCCTACGAGCAGTACGTC. This translates into CAWSVYRPSSYEQYV.